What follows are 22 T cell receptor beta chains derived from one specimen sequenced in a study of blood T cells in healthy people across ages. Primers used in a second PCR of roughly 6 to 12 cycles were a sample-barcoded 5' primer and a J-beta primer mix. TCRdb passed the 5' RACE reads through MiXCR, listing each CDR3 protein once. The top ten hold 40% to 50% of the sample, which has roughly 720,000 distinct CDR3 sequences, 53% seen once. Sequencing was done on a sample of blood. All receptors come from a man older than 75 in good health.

CDR3 loop: CSVENRGGVSNTEAFF. The CDR3 bases are TGCAGCGTTGAAAACAGGGGAGGTGTTTCGAACACTGAAGCTTTCTTT. The chain joins TRBV29-1 to TRBJ1-1, with 7 nucleotides matching TRBD1. Looked up from germline, CDR1 is SQVTM and CDR2 is ANQGSEA. The CDR3 spans 16 residues. V dropped 2 bases and J dropped 1; count of bases not matched to a gene: 10.

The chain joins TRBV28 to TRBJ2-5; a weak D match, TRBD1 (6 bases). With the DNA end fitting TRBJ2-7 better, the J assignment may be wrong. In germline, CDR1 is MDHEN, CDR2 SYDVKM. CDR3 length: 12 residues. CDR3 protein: CASRAQGTEQYF. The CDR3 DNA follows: TGTGCCAGCAGAGCACAGGGTACCGAGCAGTACTTC.

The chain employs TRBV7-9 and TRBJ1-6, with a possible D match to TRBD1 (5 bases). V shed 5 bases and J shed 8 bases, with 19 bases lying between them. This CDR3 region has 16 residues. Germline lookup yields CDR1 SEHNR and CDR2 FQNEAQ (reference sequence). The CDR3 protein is CASSPEGLGIDSPLHF. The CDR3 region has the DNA TGTGCCAGCAGCCCGGAGGGGCTGGGTATCGATTCACCCCTCCACTTT.

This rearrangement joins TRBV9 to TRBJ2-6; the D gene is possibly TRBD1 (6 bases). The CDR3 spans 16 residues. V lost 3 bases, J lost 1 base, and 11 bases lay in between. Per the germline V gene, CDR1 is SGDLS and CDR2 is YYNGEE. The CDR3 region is CASSAQGGSGANVLTF. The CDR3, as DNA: TGTGCCAGCAGCGCCCAAGGGGGTTCTGGGGCCAACGTCCTGACTTTC.

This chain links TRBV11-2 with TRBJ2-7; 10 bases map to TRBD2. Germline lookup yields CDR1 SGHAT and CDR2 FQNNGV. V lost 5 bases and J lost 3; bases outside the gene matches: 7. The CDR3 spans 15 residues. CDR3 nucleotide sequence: TGTGCCAGCAGCCCGCAACTAGCGGGGAACTACGAGCAGTACTTC. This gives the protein CASSPQLAGNYEQYF.

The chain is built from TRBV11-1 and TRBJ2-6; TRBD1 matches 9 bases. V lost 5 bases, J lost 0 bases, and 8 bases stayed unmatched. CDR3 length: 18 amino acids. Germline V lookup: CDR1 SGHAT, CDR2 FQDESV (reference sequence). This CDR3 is CASSPGQGGGSGANVLTF. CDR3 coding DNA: TGTGCCAGCAGCCCGGGACAGGGAGGCGGCTCTGGGGCCAACGTCCTGACTTTC. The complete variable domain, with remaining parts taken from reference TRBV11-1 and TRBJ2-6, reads EAEVAQSPRYKITEKSQAVAFWCDPISGHATLYWYRQILGQGPELLVQFQDESVVDDSQLPKDRFSAERLKGVDSTLKIQPAELGDSAMYLCASSPGQGGGSGANVLTFGAGSRLTVL.

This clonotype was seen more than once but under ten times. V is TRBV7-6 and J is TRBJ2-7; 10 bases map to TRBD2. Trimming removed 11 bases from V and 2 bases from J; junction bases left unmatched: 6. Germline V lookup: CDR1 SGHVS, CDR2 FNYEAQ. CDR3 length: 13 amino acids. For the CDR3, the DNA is TGTGCCTTTGAGCGGGAGGGTCCCTACGAGCAGTACTTC. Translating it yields CAFEREGPYEQYF.

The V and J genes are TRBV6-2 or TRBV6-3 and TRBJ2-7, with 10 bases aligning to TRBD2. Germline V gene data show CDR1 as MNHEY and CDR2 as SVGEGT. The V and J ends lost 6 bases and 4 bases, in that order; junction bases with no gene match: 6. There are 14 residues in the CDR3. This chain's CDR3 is CASSRGLADYEQYF. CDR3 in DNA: TGTGCCAGCAGCCGTGGACTAGCGGATTACGAGCAGTACTTC.

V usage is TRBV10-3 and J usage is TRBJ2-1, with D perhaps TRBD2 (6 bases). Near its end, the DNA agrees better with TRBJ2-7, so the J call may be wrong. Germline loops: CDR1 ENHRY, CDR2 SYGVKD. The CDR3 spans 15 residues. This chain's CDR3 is CAISESEGPTYEQYF. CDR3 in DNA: TGTGCCATCAGTGAGTCGGAGGGCCCCACCTACGAGCAGTACTTC.

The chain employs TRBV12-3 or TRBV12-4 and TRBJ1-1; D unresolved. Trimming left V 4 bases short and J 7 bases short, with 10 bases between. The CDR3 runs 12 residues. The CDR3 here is CASSSVVGEAFF. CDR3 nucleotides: TGTGCCAGCAGTTCGGTAGTAGGTGAAGCTTTCTTT.

The CDR3 is CASSEVLMGQREGYTF. Here the CDR3 DNA reads TGTGCCAGCAGTGAAGTACTGATGGGACAGAGGGAAGGCTACACCTTC. This chain connects TRBV6-1 to TRBJ1-2; 7 positions agree with TRBD1. CDR1 MNHNS and CDR2 SASEGT come from the germline V gene. This CDR3 is 16 amino acids long. The junction had 13 bases not matched to a gene; V was cut back by 1 base and J by 8 bases.

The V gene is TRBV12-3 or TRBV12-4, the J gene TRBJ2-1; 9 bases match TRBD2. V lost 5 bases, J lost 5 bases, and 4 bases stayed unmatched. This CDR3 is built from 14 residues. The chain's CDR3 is CASSGGLAHNEQFF. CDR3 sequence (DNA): TGTGCCAGCAGTGGGGGACTAGCCCACAATGAGCAGTTCTTC.

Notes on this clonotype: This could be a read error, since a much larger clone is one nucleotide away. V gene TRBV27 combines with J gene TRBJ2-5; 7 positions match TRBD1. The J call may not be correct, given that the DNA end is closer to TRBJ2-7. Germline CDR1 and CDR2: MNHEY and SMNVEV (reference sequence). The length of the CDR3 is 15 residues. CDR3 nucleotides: TGTGCCAGCAGTCGGATGACAGGGAGAGGCTACGAGCAGTACTTC. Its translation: CASSRMTGRGYEQYF.

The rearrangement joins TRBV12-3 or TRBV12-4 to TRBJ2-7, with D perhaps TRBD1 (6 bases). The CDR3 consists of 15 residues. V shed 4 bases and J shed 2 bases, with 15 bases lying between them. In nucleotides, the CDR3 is TGTGCCAGCAGTTCCGGGACACATGCCGCCTACGAGCAGTACTTC. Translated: CASSSGTHAAYEQYF.

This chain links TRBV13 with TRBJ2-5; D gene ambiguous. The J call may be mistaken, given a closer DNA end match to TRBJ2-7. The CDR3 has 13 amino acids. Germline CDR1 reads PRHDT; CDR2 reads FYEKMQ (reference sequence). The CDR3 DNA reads TGTGCCAGCAGCGGGGTCGGGCCCTACGAGCAGTACTTC. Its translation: CASSGVGPYEQYF.

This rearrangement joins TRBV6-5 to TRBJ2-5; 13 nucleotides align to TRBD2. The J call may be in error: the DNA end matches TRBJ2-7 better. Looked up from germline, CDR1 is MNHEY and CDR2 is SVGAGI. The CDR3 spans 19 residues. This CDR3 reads CASSYGRTSGGTLGYEQYF. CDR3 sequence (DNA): TGTGCCAGCAGTTATGGGAGGACTAGCGGGGGAACTCTGGGCTACGAGCAGTACTTC.

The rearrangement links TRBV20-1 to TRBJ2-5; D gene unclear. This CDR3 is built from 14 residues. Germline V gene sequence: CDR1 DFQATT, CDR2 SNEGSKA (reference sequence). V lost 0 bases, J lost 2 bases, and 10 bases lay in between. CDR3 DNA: TGCAGTGCTAGAGATCCGGTCGAGCAAGAGACCCAGTACTTC. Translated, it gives CSARDPVEQETQYF.

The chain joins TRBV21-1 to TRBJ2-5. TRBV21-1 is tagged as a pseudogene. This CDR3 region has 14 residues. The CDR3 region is CASSKVPNGNEQYF. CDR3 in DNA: TGTGCCAGCAGCAAAGTACCGAACGGCAATGAGCAGTACTTC.

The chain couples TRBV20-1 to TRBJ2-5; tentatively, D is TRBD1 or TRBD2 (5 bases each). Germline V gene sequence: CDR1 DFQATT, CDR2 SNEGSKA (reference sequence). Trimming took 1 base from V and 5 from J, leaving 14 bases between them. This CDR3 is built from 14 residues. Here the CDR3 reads CSARVGELGETQYF. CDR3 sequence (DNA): TGCAGTGCTAGAGTGGGGGAGTTAGGGGAGACCCAGTACTTC.

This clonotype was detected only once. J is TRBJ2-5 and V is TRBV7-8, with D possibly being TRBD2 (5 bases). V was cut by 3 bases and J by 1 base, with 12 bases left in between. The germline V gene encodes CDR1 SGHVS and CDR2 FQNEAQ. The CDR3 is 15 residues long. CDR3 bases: TGTGCCAGCAGCTTTCTCGCGGGTCGCCAAGAGACCCAGTACTTC. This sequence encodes CASSFLAGRQETQYF. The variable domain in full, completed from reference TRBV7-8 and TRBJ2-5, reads GAGVSQSPRYKVAKRGQDVALRCDPISGHVSLFWYQQALGQGPEFLTYFQNEAQLDKSGLPSDRFFAERPEGSVSTLKIQRTQQEDSAVYLCASSFLAGRQETQYFGPGTRLLVL.

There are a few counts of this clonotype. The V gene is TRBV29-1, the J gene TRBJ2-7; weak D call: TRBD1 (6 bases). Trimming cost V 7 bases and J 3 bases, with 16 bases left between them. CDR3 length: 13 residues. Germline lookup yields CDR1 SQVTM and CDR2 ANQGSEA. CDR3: CSGTGTSDYEQYF. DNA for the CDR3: TGCAGCGGGACCGGGACATCGGACTACGAGCAGTACTTC.

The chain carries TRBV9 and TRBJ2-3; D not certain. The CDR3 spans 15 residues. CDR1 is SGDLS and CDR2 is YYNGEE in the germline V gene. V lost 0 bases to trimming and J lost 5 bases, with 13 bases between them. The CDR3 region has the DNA TGTGCCAGCAGCGTAGAACCCAGCCTTGGAGATACGCAGTATTTT. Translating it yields CASSVEPSLGDTQYF.